The 18 T cell receptor beta chains below come from one sample, sequenced in a study of T cells in Graves' hyperthyroidism and ophthalmopathy. From RNA transcripts, TCR beta CDR3 regions were amplified. When the TCR CDR3 underwent first-round RT-PCR, the HTBI primer set was used. TCRdb re-analysed the multiplex PCR reads in MiXCR, keeping a single row per CDR3 protein. The data show 600,000 to 900,000 distinct CDR3 sequences, with over 15% seen just once and approximately 8.4% held by the top ten. The sequencing input was blood. Every receptor here comes from a man between 18 and 35 years old with Graves' hyperthyroidism.

The table lists this clonotype with many counts. V and J are TRBV10-3 and TRBJ1-1; D uncertain. CDR1 is ENHRY, CDR2 SYGVKD, per germline. This CDR3 is built from 12 residues. Trimming removed 5 bases from V and 5 bases from J, with 9 bases in between. CDR3 sequence: CAISSVGTEAFF. CDR3 in DNA: TGTGCCATCAGTAGTGTCGGGACTGAAGCTTTCTTT.

The CDR3: CASSRTSGREQFF. The CDR3 DNA is TGTGCCAGCAGTCGGACTAGCGGCCGCGAGCAGTTCTTC. The chain uses TRBV6-1 and TRBJ2-1; TRBD2 matches at 10 bases. CDR1 MNHNS and CDR2 SASEGT come from the germline V gene. Germline trimming cut 5 bases from V and 10 bases from J; bases unmatched to any gene: 5. The CDR3 is made up of 13 amino acids.

The chain recombines TRBV28 with TRBJ2-3; 12 bases align to TRBD2. The CDR3 runs 15 residues. Germline V gene lookup returns CDR1 MDHEN and CDR2 SYDVKM. The ends lost 3 bases at V and 7 bases at J; junction bases unmatched: 5. The CDR3 sequence is CASSFLAGGVYTQYF. The CDR3 nucleotides are TGTGCCAGCAGTTTCCTAGCGGGAGGGGTATATACGCAGTATTTT.

The chain is built from TRBV7-3 and TRBJ1-2; tentative D call: TRBD1 (5 bases). The CDR3 length is 17 residues. The V gene's germline CDR1 is SGHTA and CDR2 FQGTGA. Trimming stripped 0 bases from V and 8 bases from J, with 22 bases between. The CDR3 sequence is CASSLTGGEGLKAGYTF. The DNA for the CDR3 is TGTGCCAGCAGCTTAACTGGAGGGGAGGGTTTGAAAGCAGGCTACACCTTC.

This clonotype was observed at least ten times. The CDR3 coding sequence is TGTGCCAGCAGTGTCGTCAGGGAGGTCCCCGGGGCCAACGTCCTGACTTTC. Protein: CASSVVREVPGANVLTF. The chain combines TRBV6-1 with TRBJ2-6, with D maybe TRBD2 (6 bases). The germline V and J ends were trimmed by 4 bases and 4 bases, with 17 bases remaining between them. CDR1 and CDR2 from the germline V gene are MNHNS and SASEGT. The CDR3 loop spans 17 amino acids.

In regard to this clonotype: This may be a read error, as it is one base from a much larger clone. This chain uses TRBV6-2 or TRBV6-3 with TRBJ2-2; D remains unclear. Germline V CDR1 and CDR2: MNHEY, SVGEGT. V was shortened by 6 bases and J by 1 base, with 9 bases between the two germline ends. The CDR3 covers 14 residues. The CDR3 DNA follows: TGTGCCAGCAGCCGATGGGGGAACACCGGGGAGCTGTTTTTT. Residues: CASSRWGNTGELFF.

Details on this clonotype: A much larger clone lies one base from this, so it may be a read error. The CDR3 loop reads CASSSPPGKVRNEQFF. DNA of the CDR3: TGTGCCAGCAGTTCCCCCCCGGGGAAGGTGAGAAATGAGCAGTTCTTC. V usage is TRBV12-3 or TRBV12-4 and J usage is TRBJ2-1; weak D call: TRBD2 (5 bases). The V end lost 4 bases, the J end lost 7 bases, and 20 bases lay between the germline ends. This CDR3 is 16 amino acids long.

This clonotype was counted at least ten times. The chain employs TRBV28 and TRBJ2-1, with 11 bases fitting TRBD2. V lost 4 bases and J lost 3; bases outside the gene matches: 5. The CDR3 covers 16 residues. Germline CDR1 and CDR2: MDHEN and SYDVKM. For the CDR3, the DNA is TGTGCCAGCAGTTCATTAGCGGGAGGGTTCTACAATGAGCAGTTCTTC. Its protein product is CASSSLAGGFYNEQFF.

This clonotype was observed a few times. A much larger clonotype is one base distant, so this may be a read error. The gene calls are TRBV2 and TRBJ2-1, with 10 bases matching TRBD2. V shed 3 bases, J shed 6 bases, and the junction held 5 bases outside the gene matches. Germline V lookup: CDR1 SNHLY, CDR2 FYNNEI. The CDR3 contains 15 residues. The CDR3 DNA reads TGTGCCAGCAGTGATCGTAGCGGGGGGTGCAATGAGCAGTTCTTC. Residues: CASSDRSGGCNEQFF.

This chain connects TRBV20-1 to TRBJ2-1; TRBD1 might be the D (6 bases). With 0 bases removed from V and 0 bases from J, the gap between germline ends came to 9 bases. CDR3 length: 15 amino acids. In germline, CDR1 is DFQATT, CDR2 SNEGSKA (reference sequence). CDR3 DNA: TGCAGTGCTAGAGATGGGGGCACCTCCTACAATGAGCAGTTCTTC. Translated: CSARDGGTSYNEQFF.

This clonotype was picked up many times. V usage is TRBV18 and J usage is TRBJ1-5; weak D call: TRBD1 (5 bases). V shed 8 bases and J shed 0 bases, with 8 bases lying between them. The CDR3 is 13 residues long. Germline V CDR1 and CDR2: KGHSH, LQKENI. CDR3 protein: CASGDGSNQPQHF. DNA for the CDR3: TGTGCCAGCGGGGACGGTAGCAATCAGCCCCAGCATTTT.

This clonotype was observed a handful of times. The rearrangement joins TRBV13 to TRBJ2-3, with 7 bases fitting TRBD2. Germline CDR1 and CDR2: PRHDT and FYEKMQ (reference sequence). Trimming removed 5 bases from V and 2 bases from J; junction bases left unmatched: 10. This CDR3 comprises 16 residues. CDR3 amino acids: CASSRNLGRFTDTQYF. Here the CDR3 DNA reads TGTGCCAGCAGCCGGAACCTCGGGAGGTTCACAGATACGCAGTATTTT.

This clonotype occurred a few times. The chain carries TRBV12-3 or TRBV12-4 and TRBJ2-2; 9 positions match TRBD2. After removal of 10 bases from V and 4 bases from J, the junction contained 10 bases not matched to a gene. The CDR3 sequence is 15 residues long. The chain's CDR3 is CATPTSGKPTGELFF. CDR3 DNA sequence: TGTGCCACCCCGACTAGCGGTAAACCCACCGGGGAGCTGTTTTTT.

The CDR3 spells CSATGTGPGSPLHF. CDR3 coding DNA: TGCAGTGCGACCGGGACAGGCCCGGGTTCACCCCTCCACTTT. V and J are TRBV20-1 and TRBJ1-6; TRBD1 matches 8 bases. The CDR3 loop spans 14 amino acids. The V gene end was trimmed by 6 bases and the J gene end by 9 bases; junction bases not matched to a gene: 10. Germline CDR1 is DFQATT and CDR2 is SNEGSKA (reference sequence).

This chain uses TRBV9 with TRBJ2-1; no definite D call. V was clipped by 0 bases and J by 5 bases, with 0 bases between them. This CDR3 region has 11 residues. The germline CDR1 and CDR2 sequences are SGDLS and YYNGEE. The CDR3 protein is CASSVDNEQFF. CDR3 nucleotide sequence: TGTGCCAGCAGCGTAGACAATGAGCAGTTCTTC.

In regard to this clonotype: The conserved final phenylalanine or tryptophan is absent from the CDR3, which likely points to a read error. J is TRBJ2-7 and V is TRBV2; TRBD2 might be the D (7 bases). Per the germline V gene, CDR1 is SNHLY and CDR2 is FYNNEI. The V gene lost 5 bases and the J gene lost 6 bases, with 11 bases spanning the gap. This CDR3 has 12 residues. This CDR3 reads CASSRGGGEQYL. The CDR3 DNA is TGTGCCAGCAGTAGGGGGGGCGGCGAGCAGTACCTC.

Many counts were recorded for this clonotype. The chain recombines TRBV20-1 with TRBJ2-7, with no clear D. Trimming removed 4 bases at V and 2 bases at J, with 6 bases between. This CDR3 is 11 amino acids long. CDR1 and CDR2 (germline): DFQATT, SNEGSKA (reference sequence). The CDR3 DNA reads as TGCAGTGCTACCGGTCCCTACGAGCAGTACTTC. Amino acids: CSATGPYEQYF.

The V gene is TRBV29-1, the J gene TRBJ2-2, with D hard to call. Germline V gene data show CDR1 as SQVTM and CDR2 as ANQGSEA. The length of the CDR3 is 12 residues. Trimming shortened V by 2 bases and J by 0 bases, and 1 base separated the two germline ends. The CDR3 is CSVEPNTGELFF. DNA for the CDR3: TGCAGCGTTGAACCGAACACCGGGGAGCTGTTTTTT.